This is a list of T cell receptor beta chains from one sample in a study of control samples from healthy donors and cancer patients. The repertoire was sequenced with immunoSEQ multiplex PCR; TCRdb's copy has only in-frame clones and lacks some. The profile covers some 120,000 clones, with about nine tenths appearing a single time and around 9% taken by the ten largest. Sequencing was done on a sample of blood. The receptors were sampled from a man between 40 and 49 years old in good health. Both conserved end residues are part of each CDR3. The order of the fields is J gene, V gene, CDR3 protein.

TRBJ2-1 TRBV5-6 CASSPPGRYNEQFF
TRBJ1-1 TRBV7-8 CASSLVTSGTRAFF
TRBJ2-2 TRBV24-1 CATSGIGQGRTGELFF
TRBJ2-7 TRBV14 CASRQQTGPSYEQYF
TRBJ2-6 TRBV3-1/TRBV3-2 CASSQLLAGGRGANVLTF
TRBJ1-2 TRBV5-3 CARSLEGRVSGYTF
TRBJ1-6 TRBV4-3 CASSQVLGANSPLHF
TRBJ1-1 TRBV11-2 CASSLTQGTEAFF
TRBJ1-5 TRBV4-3 CASSQGTGMSLFQPQHF
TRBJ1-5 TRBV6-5 CASETGGGQPQHF
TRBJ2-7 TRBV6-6 CASSFTGGTGTSEQYF
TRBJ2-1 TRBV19 CASSGLRVVEQFF
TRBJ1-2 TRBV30 CAWSDRGWSYGYTF
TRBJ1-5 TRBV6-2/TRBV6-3 CASSYSQRPGQRSNQPQHF
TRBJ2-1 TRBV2 CASSLSGGHFNEQFF
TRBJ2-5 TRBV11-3 CASSARDRVWTQYF
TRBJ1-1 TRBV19 CASSSRDSNTEAFF
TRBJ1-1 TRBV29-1 CSVAASGGVNTEAFF
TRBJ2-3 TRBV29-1 CSIPKGATQYF
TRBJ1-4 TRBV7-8 CASSRPRDVATNEKLFF
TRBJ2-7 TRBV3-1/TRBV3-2 CASSHLNHEQYF
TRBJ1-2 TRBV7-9 CASSLEAGGYTF
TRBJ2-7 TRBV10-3 CAISDSNEGGGTYEQYF
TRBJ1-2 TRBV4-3 CASSQDHALLYGYTF
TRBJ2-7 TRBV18 CASSNRRDRTYEQYF
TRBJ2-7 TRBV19 CASSRSSVTYEQYF
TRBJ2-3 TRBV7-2 CASSPEGAFADTQYF
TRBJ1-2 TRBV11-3 CASSGGGSYGYTF
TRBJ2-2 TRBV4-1 CASSPRTGSTGELFF
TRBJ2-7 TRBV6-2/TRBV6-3 CASSPGTGGYIAYEQYF
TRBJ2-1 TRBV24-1 CATSELAGTPYNEQFF
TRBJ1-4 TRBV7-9 CASSPRNRDINEKLFF
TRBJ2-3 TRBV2 CASSSRGGLADTQYF
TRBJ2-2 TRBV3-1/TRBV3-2 CASSPRTGGDTGELFF
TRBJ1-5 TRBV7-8 CASSSRGNQPQHF
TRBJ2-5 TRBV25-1 CASSDRDLRGETQYF
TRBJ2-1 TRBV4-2 CASRGLAGGPESYNEQFF
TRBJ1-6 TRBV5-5 CASSPGRDNSPLHF
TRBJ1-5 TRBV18 CASSLSGTATEKPQHF
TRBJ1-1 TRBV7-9 CASSLELQGTEAFF
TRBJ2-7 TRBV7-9 CASSLQFPQRGGYEQYF
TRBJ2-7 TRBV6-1 CASSEQGRYEQYF
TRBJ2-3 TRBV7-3 CASSPTGSDTQYF
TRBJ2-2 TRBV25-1 CASSNRDADTGELFF
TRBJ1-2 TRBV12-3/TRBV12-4 CASSLRQGRGYTF
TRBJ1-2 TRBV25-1 CASSGRQVNYGYTF
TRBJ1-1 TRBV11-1 CASKRGSNTEAFF
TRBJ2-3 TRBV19 CASSPGGGTDTQYF
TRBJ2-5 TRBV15 CATSRGQGIIETQYF